This TCR beta chain was identified in a study of T cells in tumors after PD-1 blockade. Sequencing was performed with immunoSEQ multiplex PCR; in TCRdb, only in-frame clones are kept and a portion is missing. The top ten hold less than 5% of the sample, which has roughly 49,000 clones, roughly 80% seen once. Germline V gene data show CDR1 as GTSNPN and CDR2 as SVGIG (reference sequence). Deletions cut 0 bases from V and 1 base from J, with 6 bases between. The CDR3 runs 13 residues. J is TRBJ1-1 and V is TRBV30; D is ambiguous. This receptor was obtained from a human donor with basal cell carcinoma. Sequencing used PBMCs, obtained before anti-PD-1 treatment. The CDR3 nucleotides are TGTGCCTGGAGTGTGGATCCGAACACTGAAGCTTTCTTT. It is translated as CAWSVDPNTEAFF.